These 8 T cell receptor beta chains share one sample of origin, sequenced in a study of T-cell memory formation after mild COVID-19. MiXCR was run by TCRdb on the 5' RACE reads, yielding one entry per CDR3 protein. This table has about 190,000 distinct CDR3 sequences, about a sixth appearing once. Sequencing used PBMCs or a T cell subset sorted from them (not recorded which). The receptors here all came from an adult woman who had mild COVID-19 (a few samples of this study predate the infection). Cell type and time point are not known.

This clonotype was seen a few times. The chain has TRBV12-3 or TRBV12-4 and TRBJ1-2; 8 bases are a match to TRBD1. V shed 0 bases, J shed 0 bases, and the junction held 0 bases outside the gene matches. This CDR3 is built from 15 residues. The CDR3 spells CASSLAGQANYGYTF. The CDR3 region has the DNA TGTGCCAGCAGTTTAGCGGGACAGGCTAACTATGGCTACACCTTC.

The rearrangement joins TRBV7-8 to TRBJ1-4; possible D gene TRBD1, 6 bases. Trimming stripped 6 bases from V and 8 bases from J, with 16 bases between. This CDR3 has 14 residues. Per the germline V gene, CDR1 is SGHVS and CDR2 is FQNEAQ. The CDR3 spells CASSLTGTPEKLFF. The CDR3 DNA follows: TGTGCCAGCAGTCTGACGGGGACACCCGAAAAACTGTTTTTT.

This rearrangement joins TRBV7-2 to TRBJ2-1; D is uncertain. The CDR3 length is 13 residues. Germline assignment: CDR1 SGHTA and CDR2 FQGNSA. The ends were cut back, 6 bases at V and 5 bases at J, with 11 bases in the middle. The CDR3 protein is CASSNYLDNEQFF. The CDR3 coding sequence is TGTGCCAGCAGTAATTATTTAGACAATGAGCAGTTCTTC.

Here the CDR3 DNA reads TGCAGTGCTAGTGACGGAGGCTCTGGAAACACCATATATTTT. Translated: CSASDGGSGNTIYF. The genes are TRBV20-1 and TRBJ1-3; D is ambiguous. The CDR3 has 14 amino acids. CDR1 and CDR2 from the germline V gene are DFQATT and SNEGSKA (reference sequence). Trimming cost V 3 bases and J 0 bases, with 9 bases left between them.

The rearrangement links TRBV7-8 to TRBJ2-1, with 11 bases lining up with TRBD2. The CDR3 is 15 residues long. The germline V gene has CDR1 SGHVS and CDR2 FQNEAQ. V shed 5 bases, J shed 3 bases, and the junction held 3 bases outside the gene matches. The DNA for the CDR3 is TGTGCCAGCAGCATTACTAGCGGGGGCTACAATGAGCAGTTCTTC. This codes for CASSITSGGYNEQFF.

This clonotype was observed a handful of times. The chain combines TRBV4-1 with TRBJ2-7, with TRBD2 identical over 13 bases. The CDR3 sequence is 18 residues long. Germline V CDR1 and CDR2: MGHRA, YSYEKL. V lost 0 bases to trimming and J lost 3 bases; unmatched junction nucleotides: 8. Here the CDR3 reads CASSQEVLGLAGYYEQYF. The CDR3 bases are TGCGCCAGCAGCCAAGAGGTCCTGGGACTAGCGGGATACTACGAGCAGTACTTC.

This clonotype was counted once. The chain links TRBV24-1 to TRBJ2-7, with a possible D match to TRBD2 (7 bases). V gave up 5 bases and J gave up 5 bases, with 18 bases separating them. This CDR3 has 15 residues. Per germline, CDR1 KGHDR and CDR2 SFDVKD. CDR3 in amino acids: CATSVRGAGRDEQYF. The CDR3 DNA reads TGTGCCACCAGTGTTCGGGGGGCAGGACGAGACGAGCAGTACTTC.

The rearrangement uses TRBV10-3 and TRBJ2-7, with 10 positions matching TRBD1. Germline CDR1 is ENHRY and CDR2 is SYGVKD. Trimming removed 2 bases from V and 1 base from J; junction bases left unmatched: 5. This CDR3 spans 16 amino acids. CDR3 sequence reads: CAISERPGQGSYEQYF. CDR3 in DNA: TGTGCCATCAGTGAGCGACCGGGACAGGGGTCCTACGAGCAGTACTTC.